The clone carrying this T cell receptor beta chain was observed a few times. Its specificity is not known. These data come from a study of shared clonotypes between healthy human individuals. Study background: Three plates each covered CD4 naive and memory; CD8 naive two, CD8 memory one.

CD8 memory was a combination of CD45RO+ cells and CCR7-negative CD45RA+ TemRA cells. General observations from the study: Donors were few, which limited the genetic and exposure-history diversity represented. Generally, naive subsets came out with larger estimated richness than memory subsets.

Only in-frame clones appear in the TCRdb table, and some are missing; sequencing was by immunoSEQ multiplex PCR. The top ten hold roughly 36% of the sample, which has more than 550,000 clones, roughly 87% seen once. Germline CDR1 MNHEY, CDR2 SMNVEV (reference sequence). The CDR3 spans 14 residues. V lost 5 bases and J lost 4, with 14 bases in between. This receptor was identified in a young man in good health. Some clones in this sample may be carry-over from other donors' samples. The J gene is TRBJ1-1, the V gene TRBV27, with D maybe TRBD1 (5 bases). Sequenced: memory CD8+ T cells from PBMCs. Subset specified: CD45RO+ cells pooled with CCR7-negative TemRA cells. The CDR3 loop reads CASSASTRGTEAFF. The CDR3 coding sequence is TGTGCCAGCAGTGCCTCGACGAGGGGCACTGAAGCTTTCTTT.